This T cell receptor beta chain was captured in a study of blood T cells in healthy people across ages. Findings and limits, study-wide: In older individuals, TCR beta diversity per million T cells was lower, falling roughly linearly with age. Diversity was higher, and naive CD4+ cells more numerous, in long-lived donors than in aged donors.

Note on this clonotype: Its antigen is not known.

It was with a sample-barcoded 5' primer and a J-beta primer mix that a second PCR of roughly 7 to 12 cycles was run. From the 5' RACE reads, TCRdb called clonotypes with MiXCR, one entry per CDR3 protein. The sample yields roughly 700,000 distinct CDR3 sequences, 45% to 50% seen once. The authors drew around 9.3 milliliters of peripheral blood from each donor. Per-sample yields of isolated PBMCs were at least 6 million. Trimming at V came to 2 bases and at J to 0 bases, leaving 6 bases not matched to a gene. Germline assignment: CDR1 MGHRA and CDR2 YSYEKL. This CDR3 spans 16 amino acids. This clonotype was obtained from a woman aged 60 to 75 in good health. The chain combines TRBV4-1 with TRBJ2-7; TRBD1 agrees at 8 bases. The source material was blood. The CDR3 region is CASSQRDQGASYEQYF. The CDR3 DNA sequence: TGCGCCAGCAGCCAACGGGACCAGGGGGCCTCCTACGAGCAGTACTTC.